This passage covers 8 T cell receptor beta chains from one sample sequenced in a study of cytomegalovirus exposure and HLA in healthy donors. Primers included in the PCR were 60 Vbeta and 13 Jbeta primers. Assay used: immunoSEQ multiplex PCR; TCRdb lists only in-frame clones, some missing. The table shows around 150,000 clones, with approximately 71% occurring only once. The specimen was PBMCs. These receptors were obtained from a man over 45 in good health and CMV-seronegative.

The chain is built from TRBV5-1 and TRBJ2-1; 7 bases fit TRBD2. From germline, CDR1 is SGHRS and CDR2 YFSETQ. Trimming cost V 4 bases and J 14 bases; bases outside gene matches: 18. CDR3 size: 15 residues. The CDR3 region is CASSPAGNSVEVEFF. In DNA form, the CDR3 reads TGCGCCAGCAGCCCAGCGGGGAACTCCGTTGAAGTCGAGTTCTTC.

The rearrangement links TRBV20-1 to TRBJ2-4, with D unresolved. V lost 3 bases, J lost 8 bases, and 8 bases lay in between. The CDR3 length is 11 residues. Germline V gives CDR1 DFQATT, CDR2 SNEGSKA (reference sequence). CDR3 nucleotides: TGCAGTGCTAGCCCTGTAGACATTCAGTACTTC. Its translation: CSASPVDIQYF.

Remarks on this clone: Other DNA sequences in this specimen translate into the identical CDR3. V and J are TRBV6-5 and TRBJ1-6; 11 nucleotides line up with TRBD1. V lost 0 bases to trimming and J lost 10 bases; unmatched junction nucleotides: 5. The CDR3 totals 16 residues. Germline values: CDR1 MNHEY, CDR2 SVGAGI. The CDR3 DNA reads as TGTGCCAGCAGTTACTCGGATGGGACAGGGGGGTCACCCCTCCACTTT. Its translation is CASSYSDGTGGSPLHF.

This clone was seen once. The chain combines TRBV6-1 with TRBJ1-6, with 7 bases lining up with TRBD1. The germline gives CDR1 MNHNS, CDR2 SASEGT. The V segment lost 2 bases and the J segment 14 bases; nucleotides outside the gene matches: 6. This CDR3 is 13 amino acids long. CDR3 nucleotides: TGTGCCAGCAGTGAAAAGACAGGGTTGGCCCTCCACTTT. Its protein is CASSEKTGLALHF.

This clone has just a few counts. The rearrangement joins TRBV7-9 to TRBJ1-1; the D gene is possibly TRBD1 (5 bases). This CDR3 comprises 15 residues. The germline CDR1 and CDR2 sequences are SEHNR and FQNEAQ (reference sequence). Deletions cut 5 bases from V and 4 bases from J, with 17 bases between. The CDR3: CASSPAGLGGTEAFF. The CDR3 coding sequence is TGTGCCAGCAGCCCCGCGGGGCTGGGGGGCACTGAAGCTTTCTTT.

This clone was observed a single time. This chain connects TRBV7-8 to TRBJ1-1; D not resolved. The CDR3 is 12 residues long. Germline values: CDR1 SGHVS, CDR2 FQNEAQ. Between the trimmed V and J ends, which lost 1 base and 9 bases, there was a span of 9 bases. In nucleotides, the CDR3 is TGTGCCAGCAGCTTAGAACAGTCGAAAGCTTTCTTT. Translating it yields CASSLEQSKAFF.

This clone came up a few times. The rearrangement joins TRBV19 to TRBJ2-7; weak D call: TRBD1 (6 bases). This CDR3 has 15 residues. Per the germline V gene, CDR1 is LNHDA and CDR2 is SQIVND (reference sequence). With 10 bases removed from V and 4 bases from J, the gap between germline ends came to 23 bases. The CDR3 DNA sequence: TGTGCCATAGGACAGAGTTGGAGCCTTGAATACGAGCAGTACTTC. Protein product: CAIGQSWSLEYEQYF. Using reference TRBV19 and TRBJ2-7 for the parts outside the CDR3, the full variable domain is DGGITQSPKYLFRKEGQNVTLSCEQNLNHDAMYWYRQDPGQGLRLIYYSQIVNDFQKGDIAEGYSVSREKKESFPLTVTSAQKNPTAFYLCAIGQSWSLEYEQYFGPGTRLTVT.

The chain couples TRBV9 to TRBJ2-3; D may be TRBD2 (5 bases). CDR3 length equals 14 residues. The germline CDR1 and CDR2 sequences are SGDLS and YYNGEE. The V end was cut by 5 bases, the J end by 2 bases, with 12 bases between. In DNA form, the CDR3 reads TGTGCCAGCAGTTTGAGGGCGTACACAGATACGCAGTATTTT. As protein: CASSLRAYTDTQYF.